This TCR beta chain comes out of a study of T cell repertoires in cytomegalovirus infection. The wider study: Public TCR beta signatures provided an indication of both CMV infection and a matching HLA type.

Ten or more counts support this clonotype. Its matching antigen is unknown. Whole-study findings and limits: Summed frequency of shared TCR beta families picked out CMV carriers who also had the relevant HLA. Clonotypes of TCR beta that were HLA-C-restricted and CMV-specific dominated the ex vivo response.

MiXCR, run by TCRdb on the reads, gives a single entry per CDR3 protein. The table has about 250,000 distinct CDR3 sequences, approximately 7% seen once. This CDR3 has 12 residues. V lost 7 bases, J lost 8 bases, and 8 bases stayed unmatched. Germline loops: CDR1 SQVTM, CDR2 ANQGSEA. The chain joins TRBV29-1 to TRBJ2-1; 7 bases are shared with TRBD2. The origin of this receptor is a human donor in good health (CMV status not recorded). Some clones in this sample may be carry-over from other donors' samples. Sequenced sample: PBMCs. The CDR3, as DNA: TGCAGCGGGGGCGGGGGATTCGATGAGCAGTTCTTC. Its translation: CSGGGGFDEQFF.